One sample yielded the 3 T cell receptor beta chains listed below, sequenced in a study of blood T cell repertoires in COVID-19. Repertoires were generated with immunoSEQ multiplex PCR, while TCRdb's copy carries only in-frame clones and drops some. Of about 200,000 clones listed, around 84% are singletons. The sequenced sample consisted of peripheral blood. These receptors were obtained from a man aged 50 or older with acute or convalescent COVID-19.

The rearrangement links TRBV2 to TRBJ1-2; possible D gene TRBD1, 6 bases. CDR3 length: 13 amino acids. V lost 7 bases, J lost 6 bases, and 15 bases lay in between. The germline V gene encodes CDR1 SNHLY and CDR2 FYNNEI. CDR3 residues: CASNLQGTDGYTF. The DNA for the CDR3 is TGTGCCAGCAACCTACAGGGAACCGATGGCTACACCTTC.

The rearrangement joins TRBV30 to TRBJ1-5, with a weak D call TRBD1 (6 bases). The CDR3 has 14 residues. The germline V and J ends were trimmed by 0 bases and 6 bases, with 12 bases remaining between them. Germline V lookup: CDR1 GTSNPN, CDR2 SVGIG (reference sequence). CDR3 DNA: TGTGCCTGGAGTGTAAGGGGGAAGGTTCAGCCCCAGCATTTT. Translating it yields CAWSVRGKVQPQHF.

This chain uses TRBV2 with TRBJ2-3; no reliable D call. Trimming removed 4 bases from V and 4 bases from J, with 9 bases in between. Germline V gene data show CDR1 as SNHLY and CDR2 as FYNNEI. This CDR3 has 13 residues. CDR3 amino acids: CASSGQGADTQYF. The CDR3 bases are TGTGCCAGCAGTGGACAAGGTGCAGATACGCAGTATTTT.